The clone carrying this T cell receptor beta chain was seen ten or more times. What it recognizes is unknown. This record comes from a study of T cells in Graves' hyperthyroidism and ophthalmopathy. There were TCR beta CDR3 regions amplified from RNA transcripts. First-round RT-PCR of the TCR CDR3 relied on the HTBI primer set. TCRdb re-derived calls from the multiplex PCR reads in MiXCR, one entry per CDR3 protein. This table holds about 400,000 distinct CDR3 sequences, roughly an eighth found once. CDR3 length: 13 amino acids. Unmatched junction bases numbered 4, after V lost 3 bases and J lost 5 bases. CDR1 is DFQATT, CDR2 SNEGSKA, per germline (reference sequence). Disease lasting under 3 months, a NOSPECS grade of at least 4, and a Clinical Activity Score of at least 3 were features of the ophthalmopathy patients. Study-wide findings and caveats: Most thyroid clonotypes with frequency above 0.001 were detected in blood. Ophthalmopathy prediction by the model preceded onset by a median roughly 6.3 months.

The TCR sequence derives from a man in his forties or fifties with Graves' ophthalmopathy. The chain employs TRBV20-1 and TRBJ1-2; 9 bases match TRBD1. Material for sequencing was blood. The CDR3 protein is CSASRDRDYGYTF. DNA for the CDR3: TGCAGTGCTAGCCGGGACAGGGATTATGGCTACACCTTC.